The 14 T cell receptor beta chains given below trace back to one sample, sequenced in a study of T cells in Graves' hyperthyroidism and ophthalmopathy. From RNA transcripts, TCR beta CDR3 regions were amplified. A first-round RT-PCR of the TCR CDR3 used the HTBI primer set. MiXCR, run by TCRdb on the multiplex PCR reads, gives a single entry per CDR3 protein. The sample records about 530,000 distinct CDR3 sequences, 15% to 20% being singletons. The sample consisted of blood. The receptors here all came from a woman between 18 and 29 years old with Graves' ophthalmopathy.

The V call is TRBV28, the J call TRBJ1-2; the D is unclear. V was cut by 5 bases and J by 0 bases, with 10 bases left in between. This CDR3 is built from 14 residues. The V gene's germline CDR1 is MDHEN and CDR2 SYDVKM. The CDR3, as DNA: TGTGCCAGCAGTCCCCGGAATTCTAACTATGGCTACACCTTC. It yields the protein CASSPRNSNYGYTF.

In this sample, this clonotype turned up a few times. V usage is TRBV2 and J usage is TRBJ1-5; 7 bases are a match to TRBD1. The V and J ends lost 4 bases and 12 bases, in that order; junction bases with no gene match: 3. The CDR3 spans 11 residues. The V gene's germline CDR1 is SNHLY and CDR2 FYNNEI. CDR3 in DNA: TGTGCCAGCAGTGTCCGACAGGGCCAGCATTTT. Residues: CASSVRQGQHF.

This clonotype was recorded a few times. V is TRBV28 and J is TRBJ2-1; 9 nucleotides match TRBD1. This CDR3 region has 12 residues. The junction had 8 bases not matched to a gene; V was cut back by 6 bases and J by 14 bases. Germline CDR1 reads MDHEN; CDR2 reads SYDVKM. In nucleotides, the CDR3 is TGTGCCAGCAGACTTCCGGGACAGGGAGAGTTCTTC. Its translation is CASRLPGQGEFF.

This clonotype was seen repeatedly, ten times or more. V usage is TRBV28 and J usage is TRBJ2-1, with 8 bases fitting TRBD2. CDR1 and CDR2 from the germline V gene are MDHEN and SYDVKM. Trimming cost V 9 bases and J 8 bases; bases outside gene matches: 12. This CDR3 contains 14 residues. The CDR3 bases are TGTGCCAGTTCCCCGGGGGGGGGAGGCGATGAGCAGTTCTTC. Its translation is CASSPGGGGDEQFF.

The table lists this clonotype with many counts. This chain joins TRBV18 and TRBJ2-1, with 10 bases fitting TRBD1. The CDR3 is made up of 15 amino acids. Germline loops: CDR1 KGHSH, CDR2 LQKENI. Unmatched junction bases numbered 9, after V lost 2 bases and J lost 11 bases. CDR3 residues: CASSPGTGDPSKQFF. The CDR3 DNA reads as TGTGCCAGCTCACCAGGGACAGGGGACCCAAGTAAGCAGTTCTTC.

Many counts were recorded for this clonotype. CDR3 sequence (DNA): TGTGCCAGCAGTCCCGACGGGGTCGGCACTAGCTCCTACGAGCAGTACTTC. It specifies CASSPDGVGTSSYEQYF. The V and J genes are TRBV27 and TRBJ2-7, with D perhaps matching TRBD2 (5 bases). CDR3 length: 17 amino acids. V lost 5 bases to trimming and J lost 0 bases, with 20 bases between them. The germline CDR1 and CDR2 sequences are MNHEY and SMNVEV (reference sequence).

This clonotype was recorded a few times. The chain couples TRBV12-3 or TRBV12-4 to TRBJ2-3, with D hard to call. The CDR3 consists of 13 residues. The germline V and J ends were trimmed by 1 base and 5 bases, with 7 bases remaining between them. CDR3 residues: CASSLEARDTQYF. As DNA, the CDR3 is TGTGCCAGCAGTTTAGAAGCAAGAGATACGCAGTATTTT.

This clonotype has a count of ten or more. The chain carries TRBV28 and TRBJ2-1; 7 positions agree with TRBD1. The CDR3 length is 15 residues. The V and J ends lost 6 bases and 5 bases, in that order; junction bases with no gene match: 10. CDR1 and CDR2 from the germline V gene are MDHEN and SYDVKM. The CDR3 protein is CASSLLDRTNNEQFF. DNA for the CDR3: TGTGCCAGCAGCTTACTGGACAGGACCAACAATGAGCAGTTCTTC.

The chain combines TRBV19 with TRBJ2-3, with TRBD1 matching over 8 bases. The CDR3 consists of 15 residues. CDR1 is LNHDA and CDR2 is SQIVND in the germline V gene (reference sequence). Unmatched junction bases numbered 8, after V lost 3 bases and J lost 6 bases. CDR3 DNA sequence: TGTGCCAGTAGTATTGAGGGACAGGCTCTGGATACGCAGTATTTT. Protein: CASSIEGQALDTQYF.

This clonotype was counted many times. The gene calls are TRBV28 and TRBJ2-4; D tentatively fits TRBD1 or TRBD2 (5 bases each). The CDR3 extends over 15 amino acids. Deletions cut 6 bases from V and 3 bases from J, with 15 bases between. The germline CDR1 and CDR2 sequences are MDHEN and SYDVKM. CDR3 sequence (DNA): TGTGCCAGCAGGGGGGAGTACATCTACAAAAACATTCAGTACTTC. It codes for CASRGEYIYKNIQYF.

A word on this clonotype: The junction differs from germline at one of its ends, possibly a read error. This chain joins TRBV27 and TRBJ2-1, with D unresolved. From germline, CDR1 is MNHEY and CDR2 SMNVEV (reference sequence). The CDR3 extends over 14 amino acids. CDR3 bases: TGTGCCAACAGTTTATCACGAGGCAACAATGAGCAGTTCTTC. As protein: CANSLSRGNNEQFF.

This clonotype was counted between two and nine times. The chain employs TRBV7-6 and TRBJ2-1; 9 bases line up with TRBD1. CDR3 length: 15 residues. Germline CDR1 is SGHVS and CDR2 is FNYEAQ. V gave up 0 bases and J gave up 6 bases; unmatched junction bases: 3. In nucleotides, the CDR3 is TGTGCCAGCAGCTTAGCGCCGGACAGGGGCAATGAGCAGTTCTTC. Its translation is CASSLAPDRGNEQFF.

The table lists this clonotype with many counts. The chain is built from TRBV12-3 or TRBV12-4 and TRBJ2-2, with D hard to call. The CDR3 is 15 residues long. V shed 2 bases and J shed 0 bases, with 7 bases lying between them. CDR3 DNA: TGTGCCAGCAGTTTACCAGACGCGAACACCGGGGAGCTGTTTTTT. Translated, it gives CASSLPDANTGELFF.

A few counts support this clonotype. J is TRBJ2-1 and V is TRBV3-1; 8 nucleotides match TRBD2. V dropped 0 bases and J dropped 5; count of bases not matched to a gene: 15. The CDR3 sequence is 19 residues long. Germline V gene lookup returns CDR1 LGHDT and CDR2 YNNKEL (reference sequence). The CDR3 DNA reads as TGTGCCAGCAGCCAAGATCAGGGAAAAGCGGGAGTACGGAACAATGAGCAGTTCTTC. This codes for CASSQDQGKAGVRNNEQFF.